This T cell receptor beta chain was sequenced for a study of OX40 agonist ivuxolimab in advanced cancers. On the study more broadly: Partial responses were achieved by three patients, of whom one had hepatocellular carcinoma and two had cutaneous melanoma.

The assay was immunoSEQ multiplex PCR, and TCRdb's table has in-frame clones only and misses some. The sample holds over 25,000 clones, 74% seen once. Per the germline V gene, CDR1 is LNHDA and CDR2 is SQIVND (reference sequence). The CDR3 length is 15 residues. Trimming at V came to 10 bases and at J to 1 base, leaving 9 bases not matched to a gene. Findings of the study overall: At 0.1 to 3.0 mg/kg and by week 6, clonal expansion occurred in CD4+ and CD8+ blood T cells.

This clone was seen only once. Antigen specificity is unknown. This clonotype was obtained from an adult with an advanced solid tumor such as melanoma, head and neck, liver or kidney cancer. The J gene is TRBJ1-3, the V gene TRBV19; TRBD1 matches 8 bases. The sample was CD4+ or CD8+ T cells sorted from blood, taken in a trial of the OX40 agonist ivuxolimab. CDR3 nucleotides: TGTGCCACCAGACAGGGGACTTCGTCTGGAAACACCATATATTTT. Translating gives CATRQGTSSGNTIYF.